Listed here are 9 T cell receptor beta chains from one sample, sequenced in a study of T cells in Graves' hyperthyroidism and ophthalmopathy. Researchers took RNA transcripts and amplified the TCR beta CDR3 regions from them. First-round RT-PCR targeting the TCR CDR3 was performed with the HTBI primer set. TCRdb analysed the multiplex PCR reads with MiXCR anew, one entry per CDR3 protein. Of hundreds of thousands of distinct CDR3 sequences listed, about 15% are singletons. The sample was blood. Receptors originate from a woman in her fifties or sixties with Graves' ophthalmopathy.

This clonotype was detected only a few times. This rearrangement joins TRBV10-3 to TRBJ1-5; possible D gene TRBD1, 6 bases. The CDR3 is made up of 13 amino acids. Germline assignment: CDR1 ENHRY and CDR2 SYGVKD. The V end lost 6 bases, the J end lost 5 bases, and 11 bases lay between the germline ends. CDR3 sequence reads: CAISWTVDQPQHF. The CDR3 DNA follows: TGTGCCATCAGCTGGACAGTCGATCAGCCCCAGCATTTT.

In DNA, the CDR3 is TGTGCCAGCAGCTTAATTCCCCGCTCCTACGAGCAGTACTTC. Residues: CASSLIPRSYEQYF. This sequence joins TRBV11-2 and TRBJ2-7; D unclear. V lost 2 bases and J lost 0, with 8 bases in between. The CDR3 is 14 amino acids. CDR1 is SGHAT, CDR2 FQNNGV, per germline.

This clonotype was seen a handful of times. The chain has TRBV7-9 and TRBJ1-1; 9 nucleotides line up with TRBD1. CDR3 length: 15 amino acids. Germline loops: CDR1 SEHNR, CDR2 FQNEAQ (reference sequence). V lost 5 bases to trimming and J lost 6 bases; unmatched junction nucleotides: 10. CDR3 coding DNA: TGTGCCAGCAGCGTACCCGGGACAGGGAATCCTGAAGCTTTCTTT. Encoded protein: CASSVPGTGNPEAFF.

This clonotype was observed a few times. The chain links TRBV28 to TRBJ2-3; 8 bases line up with TRBD1. V lost 3 bases to trimming and J lost 4 bases; unmatched junction nucleotides: 3. The germline gives CDR1 MDHEN, CDR2 SYDVKM. The CDR3 is made up of 14 amino acids. The CDR3 protein is CASSLDRVADTQYF. CDR3 sequence (DNA): TGTGCCAGCAGTTTGGACAGGGTCGCAGATACGCAGTATTTT.

The chain employs TRBV9 and TRBJ2-2; 12 bases line up with TRBD2. The CDR3 extends over 16 amino acids. With V trimmed by 6 bases and J by 6 bases, 9 bases remained unmatched. Germline-derived CDR1 and CDR2 are SGDLS and YYNGEE. The DNA for the CDR3 is TGTGCCAGCACCGCCCCTAGCGGGAGGGCCCCCGGGGAGCTGTTTTTT. Translating it yields CASTAPSGRAPGELFF. Using reference TRBV9 and TRBJ2-2 for the parts outside the CDR3, the full variable domain is DSGVTQTPKHLITATGQRVTLRCSPRSGDLSVYWYQQSLDQGLQFLIQYYNGEERAKGNILERFSAQQFPDLHSELNLSSLELGDSALYFCASTAPSGRAPGELFFGEGSRLTVL.

V usage is TRBV29-1 and J usage is TRBJ2-5, with 10 positions matching TRBD1. The V gene's germline CDR1 is SQVTM and CDR2 ANQGSEA. V lost 0 bases, J lost 1 base, and 5 bases stayed unmatched. This CDR3 has 16 residues. CDR3 in amino acids: CSVEDQDRGVQETQYF. CDR3 coding DNA: TGCAGCGTTGAAGATCAGGACAGGGGGGTCCAAGAGACCCAGTACTTC.

The genes are TRBV18 and TRBJ2-2, with 9 bases lining up with TRBD2. V lost 6 bases, J lost 2 bases, and 7 bases stayed unmatched. There are 16 residues in the CDR3. Germline-derived CDR1 and CDR2 are KGHSH and LQKENI. CDR3 protein: CASSPRLADNTGELFF. The CDR3 nucleotides are TGTGCCAGCTCGCCAAGACTAGCGGACAACACCGGGGAGCTGTTTTTT.

This clonotype was observed many times. The chain recombines TRBV20-1 with TRBJ1-2; 8 positions match TRBD1. The germline gives CDR1 DFQATT, CDR2 SNEGSKA (reference sequence). Trimming at V came to 1 base and at J to 0 bases, leaving 7 bases not matched to a gene. The CDR3 loop spans 16 amino acids. The CDR3 DNA follows: TGCAGTGCTAGAGGAGGGCAGGGGGCCTCTAACTATGGCTACACCTTC. This gives the protein CSARGGQGASNYGYTF.

This clonotype was found many times. The chain carries TRBV30 and TRBJ2-7; D is uncertain. CDR1 is GTSNPN, CDR2 SVGIG, per germline (reference sequence). Trimming took off 0 bases at V and 2 bases at J, with 8 bases between the two ends. The length of the CDR3 is 13 residues. The CDR3 nucleotides read TGTGCCTGGAGTGTATCCAGACCCTACGAGCAGTACTTC. As protein: CAWSVSRPYEQYF. Variable domain in full (rest from reference TRBV30 and TRBJ2-7): SQTIHQWPATLVQPVGSPLSLECTVEGTSNPNLYWYRQAAGRGLQLLFYSVGIGQISSEVPQNLSASRPQDRQFILSSKKLLLSDSGFYLCAWSVSRPYEQYFGPGTRLTVT.